This TCR beta chain was sequenced for a study of blood T cell repertoires in COVID-19. Study as a whole: Specimens from acute and convalescent COVID-19 originated in the United States, Italy and Spain. The cDNA or gDNA used as material had been derived from T cells, B-cell-depleted T cells, or PBMCs.

V gave up 3 bases and J gave up 3 bases, with 9 bases separating them. Looked up from germline, CDR1 is SNHLY and CDR2 is FYNNEI. The CDR3 extends over 13 amino acids. How the authors handled the data: For nucleated cells, counts were estimated from reference gene primer amplification. Measured with immunoSEQ multiplex PCR; TCRdb has only the in-frame clones, and not every one. V and J calls and clone size are given by that table; D and trimming were obtained from the DNA. Among 130,000 or so clones listed, 85% to 90% were seen once. This clone appeared a few times. This clonotype originated in a man aged 45-65 years with active or convalescent COVID-19. This chain uses TRBV2 with TRBJ2-7, with D possibly TRBD1 on 5 matching bases. Material: peripheral blood. The CDR3 DNA reads as TGTGCCAGCAGTGATTTCACAGGCTACGAGCAGTACTTC. The encoded protein is CASSDFTGYEQYF. Complete variable domain (other parts from reference TRBV2 and TRBJ2-7): EPEVTQTPSHQVTQMGQEVILRCVPISNHLYFYWYRQILGQKVEFLVSFYNNEISEKSEIFDDQFSVERPDGSNFTLKIRSTKLEDSAMYFCASSDFTGYEQYFGPGTRLTVT.